The sequence of this T cell receptor beta chain was determined in a study of CD8 T cells in ankylosing spondylitis. Notes on the study in general: Some of these motif variants have turned up before, in reports on reactive arthritis synovial fluid and blood. Researchers reportedly found disease-linked clones significantly enriched in matched ankylosing spondylitis synovial fluid. Characteristic, it appeared, of ankylosing spondylitis blood was a TCR beta motif of about eight highly homologous variants. Within peripheral blood, clones linked to disease were CD8+ and relatively rare.

In germline, CDR1 is MDHEN, CDR2 SYDVKM. Trimming removed 6 bases at V and 7 bases at J, with 16 bases between. CDR3 length: 13 amino acids. To note about this clonotype: As yet, its antigen is unknown.

Making the TCR beta libraries involved quantitative 5'-RACE with molecular barcodes. One entry per CDR3 protein results from TCRdb running MiXCR on the 5' RACE reads. The table shows over 200,000 distinct CDR3 sequences, with about 17% occurring only once. Sequenced input: blood, either unsorted or a sorted T cell fraction (not recorded which). The origin of this receptor is a male donor with ankylosing spondylitis. The chain recombines TRBV28 with TRBJ2-7; possibly TRBD1 for D (6 bases). The CDR3 DNA sequence: TGTGCCAGCAGCAGCCAGGGGTGGGGAGAGCAGTACTTC. Amino acids: CASSSQGWGEQYF.